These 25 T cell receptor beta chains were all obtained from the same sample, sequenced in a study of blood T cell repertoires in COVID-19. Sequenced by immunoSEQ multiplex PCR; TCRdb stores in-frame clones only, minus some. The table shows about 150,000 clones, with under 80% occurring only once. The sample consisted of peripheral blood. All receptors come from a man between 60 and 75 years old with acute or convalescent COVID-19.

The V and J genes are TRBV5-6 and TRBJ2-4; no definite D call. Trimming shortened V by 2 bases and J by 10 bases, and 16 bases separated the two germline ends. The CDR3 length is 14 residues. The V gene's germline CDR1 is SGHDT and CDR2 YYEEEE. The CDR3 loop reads CASSFFLSGHIQYF. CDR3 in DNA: TGTGCCAGCAGCTTTTTTTTGTCCGGTCATATTCAGTACTTC.

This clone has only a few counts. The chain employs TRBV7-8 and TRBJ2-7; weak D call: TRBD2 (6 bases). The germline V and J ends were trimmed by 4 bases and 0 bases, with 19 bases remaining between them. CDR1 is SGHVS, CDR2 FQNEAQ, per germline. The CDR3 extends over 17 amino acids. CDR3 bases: TGTGCCAGCAGCTCCGGGGGTGGCGAGTCGAGCTCCTACGAGCAGTACTTC. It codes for CASSSGGGESSSYEQYF.

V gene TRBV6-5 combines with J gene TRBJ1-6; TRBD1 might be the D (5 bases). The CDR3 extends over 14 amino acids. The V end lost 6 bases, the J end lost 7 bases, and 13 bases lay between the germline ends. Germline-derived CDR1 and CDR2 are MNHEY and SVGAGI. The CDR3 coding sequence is TGTGCCAGCAGAATGGGGGGGACCAATTCACCCCTCCACTTT. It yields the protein CASRMGGTNSPLHF.

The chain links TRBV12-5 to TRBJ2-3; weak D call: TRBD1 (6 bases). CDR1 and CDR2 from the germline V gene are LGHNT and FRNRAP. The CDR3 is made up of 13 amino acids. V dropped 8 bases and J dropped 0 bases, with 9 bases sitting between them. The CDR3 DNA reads TGTGCTAGTACGGGGACAAGCACAGATACGCAGTATTTT. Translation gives CASTGTSTDTQYF.

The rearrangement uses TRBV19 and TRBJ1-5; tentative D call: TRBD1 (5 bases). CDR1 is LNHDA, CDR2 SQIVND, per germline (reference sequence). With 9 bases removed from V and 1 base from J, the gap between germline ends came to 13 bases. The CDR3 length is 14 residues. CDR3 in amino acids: CASSTAGSNQPQHF. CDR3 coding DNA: TGTGCCAGCTCCACCGCAGGGAGCAATCAGCCCCAGCATTTT.

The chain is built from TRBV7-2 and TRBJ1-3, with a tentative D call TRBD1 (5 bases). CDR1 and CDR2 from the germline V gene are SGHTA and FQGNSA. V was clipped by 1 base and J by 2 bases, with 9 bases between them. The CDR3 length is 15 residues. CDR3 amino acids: CASSLGRGAGNTIYF. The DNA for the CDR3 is TGTGCCAGCAGCTTAGGTCGGGGGGCTGGAAACACCATATATTTT.

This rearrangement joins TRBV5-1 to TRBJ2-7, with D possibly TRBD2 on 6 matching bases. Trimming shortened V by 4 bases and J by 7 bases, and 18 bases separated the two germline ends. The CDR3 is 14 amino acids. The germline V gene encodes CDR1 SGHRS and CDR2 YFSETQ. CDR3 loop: CASSLWSVGGEQYF. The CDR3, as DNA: TGCGCCAGCAGCCTATGGTCGGTTGGGGGGGAGCAGTACTTC.

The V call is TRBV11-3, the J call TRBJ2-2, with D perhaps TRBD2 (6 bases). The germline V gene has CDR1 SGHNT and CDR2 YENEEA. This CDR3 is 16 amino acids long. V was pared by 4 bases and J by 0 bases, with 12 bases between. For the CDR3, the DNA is TGTGCCAGCAGCTGGAGGGCAGGCGCGAACACCGGGGAGCTGTTTTTT. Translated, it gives CASSWRAGANTGELFF.

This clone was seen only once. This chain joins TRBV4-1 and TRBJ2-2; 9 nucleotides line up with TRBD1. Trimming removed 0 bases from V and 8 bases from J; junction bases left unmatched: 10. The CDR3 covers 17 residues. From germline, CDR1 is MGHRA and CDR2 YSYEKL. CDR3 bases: TGCGCCAGCAGCCAAGAGGAGTACAGGGGGCTGACGGGGGAGCTGTTTTTT. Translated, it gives CASSQEEYRGLTGELFF.

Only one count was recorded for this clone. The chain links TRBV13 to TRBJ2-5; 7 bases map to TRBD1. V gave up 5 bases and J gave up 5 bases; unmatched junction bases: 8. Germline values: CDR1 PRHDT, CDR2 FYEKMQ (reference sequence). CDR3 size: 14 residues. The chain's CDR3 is CASSQHSRGETQYF. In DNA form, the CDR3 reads TGTGCCAGCAGCCAACACTCCAGGGGGGAGACCCAGTACTTC.

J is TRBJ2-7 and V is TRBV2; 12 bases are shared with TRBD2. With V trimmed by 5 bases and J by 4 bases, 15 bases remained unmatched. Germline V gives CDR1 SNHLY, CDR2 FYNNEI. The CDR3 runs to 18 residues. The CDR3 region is CASSRSGLAGGPRYEQYF. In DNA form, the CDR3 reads TGTGCCAGCAGTCGATCGGGCCTAGCGGGAGGGCCAAGGTACGAGCAGTACTTC.

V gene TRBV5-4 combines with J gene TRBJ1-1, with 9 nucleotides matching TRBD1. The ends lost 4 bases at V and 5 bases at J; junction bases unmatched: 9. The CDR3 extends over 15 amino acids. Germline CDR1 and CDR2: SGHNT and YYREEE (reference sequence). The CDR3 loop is CASSGRDRDGTEAFF. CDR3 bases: TGTGCCAGCAGCGGCCGGGACAGGGATGGAACTGAAGCTTTCTTT. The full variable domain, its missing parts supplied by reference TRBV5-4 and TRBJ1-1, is ETGVTQSPTHLIKTRGQQVTLRCSSQSGHNTVSWYQQALGQGPQFIFQYYREEENGRGNFPPRFSGLQFPNYSSELNVNALELDDSALYLCASSGRDRDGTEAFFGQGTRLTVV.

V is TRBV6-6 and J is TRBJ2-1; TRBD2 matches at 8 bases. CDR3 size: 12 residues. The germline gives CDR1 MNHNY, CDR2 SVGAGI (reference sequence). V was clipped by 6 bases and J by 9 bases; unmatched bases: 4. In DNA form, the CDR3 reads TGTGCCAGCAGACGGAGCGGGAGTGAGCAGTTCTTC. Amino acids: CASRRSGSEQFF.

The CDR3 nucleotides are TGTGCCAGCAGTTTTACCTATAGGCGGTGGCACTATGGCTACACCTTC. It translates to CASSFTYRRWHYGYTF. The chain joins TRBV6-5 to TRBJ1-2; D is ambiguous. Deletions cut 4 bases from V and 3 bases from J, with 18 bases between. The germline gives CDR1 MNHEY, CDR2 SVGAGI. The CDR3 spans 16 residues.

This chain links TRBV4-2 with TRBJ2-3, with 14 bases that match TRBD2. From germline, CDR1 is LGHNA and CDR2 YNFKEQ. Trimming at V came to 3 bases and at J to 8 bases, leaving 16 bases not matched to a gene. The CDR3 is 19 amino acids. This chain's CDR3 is CASSQRVTPGTSGSGTQYF. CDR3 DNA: TGTGCCAGCAGCCAGCGTGTAACTCCCGGGACTAGCGGGAGCGGTACGCAGTATTTT.

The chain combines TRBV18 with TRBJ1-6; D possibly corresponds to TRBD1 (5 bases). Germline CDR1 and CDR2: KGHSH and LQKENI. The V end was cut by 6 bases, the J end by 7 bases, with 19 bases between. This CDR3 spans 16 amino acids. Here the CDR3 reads CASSQTAHTTNSPLHF. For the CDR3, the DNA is TGTGCCAGCTCCCAGACAGCTCACACCACAAATTCACCCCTCCACTTT. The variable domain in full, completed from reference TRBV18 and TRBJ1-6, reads NAGVMQNPRHLVRRRGQEARLRCSPMKGHSHVYWYRQLPEEGLKFMVYLQKENIIDESGMPKERFSAEFPKEGPSILRIQQVVRGDSAAYFCASSQTAHTTNSPLHFGNGTRLTVT.

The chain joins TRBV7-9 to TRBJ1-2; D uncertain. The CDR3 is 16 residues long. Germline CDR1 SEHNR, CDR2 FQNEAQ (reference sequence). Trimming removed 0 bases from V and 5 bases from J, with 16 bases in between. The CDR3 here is CASSLAPHRGFYGYTF. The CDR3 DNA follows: TGTGCCAGCAGCTTAGCGCCTCACCGAGGGTTTTATGGCTACACCTTC.

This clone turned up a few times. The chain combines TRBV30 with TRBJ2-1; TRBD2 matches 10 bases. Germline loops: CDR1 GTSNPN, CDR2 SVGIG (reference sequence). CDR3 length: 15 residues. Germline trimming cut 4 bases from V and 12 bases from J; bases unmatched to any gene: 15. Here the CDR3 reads CAWKYPGLASTGQFF. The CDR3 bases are TGTGCCTGGAAATATCCGGGACTAGCGTCTACTGGGCAGTTCTTC.

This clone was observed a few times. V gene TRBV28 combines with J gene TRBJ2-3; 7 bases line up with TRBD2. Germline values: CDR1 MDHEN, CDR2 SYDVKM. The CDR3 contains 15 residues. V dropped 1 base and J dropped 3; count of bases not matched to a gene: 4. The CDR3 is CASSLFREETDTQYF. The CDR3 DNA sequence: TGTGCCAGCAGTTTATTTCGGGAGGAGACAGATACGCAGTATTTT.

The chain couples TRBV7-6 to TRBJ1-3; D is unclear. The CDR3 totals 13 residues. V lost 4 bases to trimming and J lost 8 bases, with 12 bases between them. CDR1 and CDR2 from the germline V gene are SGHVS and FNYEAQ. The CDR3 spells CASSYRKGDTIYF. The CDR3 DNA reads TGTGCCAGCAGCTATAGGAAGGGAGACACCATATATTTT.

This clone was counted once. CDR3 region: CATSVNRGLKNIQYF. The CDR3 region has the DNA TGTGCCACCAGTGTAAACAGGGGCCTCAAAAACATTCAGTACTTC. The V call is TRBV24-1, the J call TRBJ2-4; TRBD1 agrees at 7 bases. Germline V gene lookup returns CDR1 KGHDR and CDR2 SFDVKD. With 5 bases clipped from V and 3 bases from J, the junction kept 6 bases outside the gene matches. The CDR3 sequence is 15 residues long.

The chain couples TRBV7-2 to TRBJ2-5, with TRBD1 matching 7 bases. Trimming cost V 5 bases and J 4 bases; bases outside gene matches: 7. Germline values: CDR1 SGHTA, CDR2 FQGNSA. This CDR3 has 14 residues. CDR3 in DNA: TGTGCCAGCAGCCTAGACAGGGTAGTAGAGACCCAGTACTTC. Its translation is CASSLDRVVETQYF.

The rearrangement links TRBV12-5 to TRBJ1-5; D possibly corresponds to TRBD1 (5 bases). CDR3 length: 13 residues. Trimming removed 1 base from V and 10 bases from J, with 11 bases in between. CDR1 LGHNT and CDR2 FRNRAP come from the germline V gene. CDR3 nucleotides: TGTGCTAGTGGTTTGGCAGGGTTTGGACCCCAGCATTTT. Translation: CASGLAGFGPQHF.

CDR3 nucleotide sequence: TGTGCCAGCAGTTTAGTAGGGACAGGGAAGTTTTTCACAGATACGCAGTATTTT. This encodes CASSLVGTGKFFTDTQYF. V is TRBV28 and J is TRBJ2-3; 9 bases agree with TRBD1. Germline loops: CDR1 MDHEN, CDR2 SYDVKM. V gave up 2 bases and J gave up 2 bases; unmatched junction bases: 11. This CDR3 comprises 18 residues.

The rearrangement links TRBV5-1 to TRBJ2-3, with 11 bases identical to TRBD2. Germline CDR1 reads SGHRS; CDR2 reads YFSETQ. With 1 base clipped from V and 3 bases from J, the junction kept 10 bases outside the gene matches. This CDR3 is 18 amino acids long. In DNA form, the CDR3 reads TGCGCCAGCAGCTTGAGACTAGCGGGACGGGCAGGGACAGATACGCAGTATTTT. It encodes CASSLRLAGRAGTDTQYF.